This T cell receptor (beta chain) was documented in a study of cytomegalovirus exposure and HLA in healthy donors (dated by TCRdb to the late 2010s). In terms of the full investigation: In an earlier analysis of 587 of the donors, 276 Gb of sequence data and 100 million or so unique TCR beta sequences from about 179 million T cells were reported. Of the roughly 430 genotyped donors, about 84% fell in the genetic ancestry cluster associated with self-reported Caucasian donors. HLA typing covered class I and class II loci at four-digit resolution. Approximately 330 gigabases of sequencing data and 70 million to 95 million unique TCR sequences made up an early release that covered about 640 HLA-typed donors. The study aimed to test whether signatures of past pathogen exposure could be identified by cataloging public T cell receptors. Rather than using new phenotypic data, the later analysis identified candidate immune exposures from TCR beta sequences and from how often those sequences occurred across donors. The study used immunosequencing to profile the T cell repertoires of approximately 640 subjects and linked those repertoires to cytomegalovirus serostatus. A later analysis re-examined previously published TCR beta repertoires from roughly 720 donors and added high-resolution HLA genotyping to investigate patterns of TCR occurrence. To decide whether each TCR beta V gene segment behaved as functional or pseudogenic, an earlier analysis of some 600 of the donors relied on high-throughput TCR beta sequencing. About 5 DR-DQ haplotypes were handled as single units for association and clustering, since linkage in the cohort was strong. The number of typed donors differed by locus: about 629-630 for A, B, C, DRB1 and DQB1; 500 to 550 for DQA1; over 600 for DPA1; and some 470 for DPB1. Along with the approximately 650-subject first cohort, a separate validation cohort of some 130 different subjects was used. Donor age, sex, ethnicity and CMV serostatus were compiled alongside the repertoire data. Every discovery cohort repertoire had been produced on one sequencing platform. High-throughput TCR immunosequencing, statistical association of individual TCRs with disease status, and machine learning were combined to predict cytomegalovirus infection status. On average, about 200,000 unique TCR beta nucleotide sequences were sequenced per donor among some 420 genotyped donors of the cohort, with roughly a sixth of those sequences being non-productive. Genome-wide SNP genotypes for about 65% of the 666 donors were used in a later genetic analysis, which treated that subset as a discovery cohort. Broad study findings and their caveats: According to a later genetic analysis, donors in an Asian-associated ancestry cluster had fewer N-insertions in productive TCRs than the approximately 650-donor mean. Because the 87-base-pair reads could not distinguish some IMGT-functional V segments, including TRBV6-2 and TRBV6-3, those segments were excluded. Compared with equally common non-associated chains, HLA-associated TCR beta chains in a later analysis were more clonally expanded and had lower generation probabilities. Specific HLA alleles were associated with around 18,000 TCR beta sequences at a false discovery rate of 0.05 in a later analysis. A group of highly shared sequence variants was considered likely to be a technical artifact of the sequencing pipeline. A total of 150 to 200 TCR beta chains were listed by the study as associated with cytomegalovirus. A later analysis found that TCR association rates varied across HLA loci, with DRB1 alleles showing the most associated TCRs and HLA-C alleles the fewest. The authors suggested that the approach could potentially be generalized to other disease states and immunological phenotypes. In vitro tests confirmed that three of the cytomegalovirus-associated TCR beta chains recognize cytomegalovirus antigens. Assigning TCR associations to individual alleles was difficult when HLA alleles, especially DR and DQ, strongly co-occurred. In an earlier analysis of around 600 of the donors, most TCR beta V segments were observed in productive rearrangements about 87% or about 30% of the time, broadly matching IMGT annotations. According to a later analysis, most CMV-associated TCR beta chains appeared to be HLA-restricted, and the HLA associations seemed to be driven largely by CMV exposure. Across donors, most TCR sequences were observed very rarely, whereas some public TCRs were present in many individuals. Presence/absence analyses assumed roughly uniform sequencing depth across donors, an assumption that may not hold. Because counts were too low, 15 to 20 rarely observed V segments, including chromosome 9 orphons, were excluded from the earlier analysis of several hundred of the donors. Because HLA typing was missing for some donors at each locus, association tests included only the typed subset. In both the original and validation cohorts, the classifier was reported to diagnose cytomegalovirus status with high specificity and sensitivity. In a later genetic analysis, a missense DCLRE1C variant was associated with V-gene and J-gene trimming of TCR beta chains, and the association was replicated in an independent cohort. Several of the top co-occurrence clusters appeared to be linked to parvovirus B19, influenza, CMV and Epstein-Barr virus, according to a later analysis. Linkage disequilibrium might explain the correlated functional status among segregating V segments, but an unknown experimental factor could not be excluded. A further reported finding was that TCR beta sequences accurately predicted the HLA-A and HLA-B alleles for most subjects in the first cohort. CMV serostatus was the only immune exposure information available for the cohort. The cohort was sequenced for TCR beta chains only, and without alpha or paired-chain data the features that could be detected were limited.

Worth noting for this clone: The antigen it binds to is not known. The input lacks base qualities; no much larger clone sits a single base away.

Unmatched junction bases come to 13, with V trimmed by 5 bases and J by 6 bases. Via the germline V gene, CDR1 is KGHSH and CDR2 LQKENI. The CDR3 numbers 15 residues from cysteine through phenylalanine. Only the CDR3 part of the read is kept: 45 bases, read in frame from the first base. The cohort was made up of roughly 670 healthy bone marrow donors. Cohort members were all nominally healthy when sampled, although unrecorded immune exposures were likely present. The donor tested CMV seronegative and was one of the 352 seronegative cohort members. A peripheral blood sample was provided by each donor, and peripheral blood mononuclear cells were used for TCR beta sequencing. The Qiagen DNeasy Blood Extraction Kit was used to extract genomic DNA from the blood cell samples. The method was the immunoSEQ multiplex PCR assay. The multiplex PCR relied on a mix of 60 forward primers for TCR Vbeta segments and 13 reverse primers for TCR Jbeta segments. Amplification of the CDR3 region of rearranged TCR beta genes was performed with a multiplex PCR assay on genomic DNA. The amplified TCR beta libraries were sequenced on the Illumina HiSeq System as 87-base-pair reads. Per the source publication's procedure: A later analysis tallied around 80 million unique TCR beta chains across the 666 repertoires, and approximately 12 million of those chains were shared by two or more donors. Raw reads were error-corrected and collapsed into unique sequences with a nearest-neighbor algorithm that merged closely related sequences to remove PCR and sequencing errors. Alignment of CDR3 sequences to IMGT reference sequences was used to assign V, D and J gene segments. For a sequence to be retained, a match of at least six nucleotides to both a V gene segment and a J gene segment was required. A rearrangement was called productive if the CDR3 had no stop codons and remained in frame with V and J, and every other rearrangement was called non-productive. Following IMGT convention, CDR3 was defined as the stretch from the second conserved V-encoded cysteine up to the conserved J-encoded phenylalanine. The earlier analysis of 587 of the donors excluded sequences that lacked an unambiguous match to a single V gene segment. An earlier analysis of almost 600 of the donors classified V segments as functional when productive rearrangements were above 56.7% and as segregating when the standard deviation between donors was above 5%. A statistical classification framework was built to diagnose cytomegalovirus status from the catalog of TCR beta chain sequences. In a later analysis, V and J genes were assigned by comparing TCR nucleotide sequences against IMGT/GENE-DB human TR gene sequences. In a later analysis, CDR3 sequences and most-parsimonious VDJ recombination scenarios were assigned using the TCRdist pipeline. In a later analysis, every TCR beta chain was defined by the combination of its CDR3 amino acid sequence and its V-gene family, and reads without a unique V-gene family were dropped. To address suspected cross-contamination and a sequencing artifact, a later analysis removed several hundred highly shared, low-generation-probability nucleotide sequences. In a later analysis, a clonal expansion index for each public chain was calculated from normalized within-repertoire ranks of inferred template counts. In a later analysis, generation probabilities were computed using a VDJ recombination model fitted to out-of-frame rearrangements, and the results were checked against IGoR. Hypergeometric tests were used in a later analysis to score TCR-TCR, TCR-HLA and TCR-CMV co-occurrence, with a repertoire-size bias correction applied to the TCR pairs. False discovery rates were estimated in a later analysis by permuting HLA or CMV assignments 20 times. In a later analysis, co-occurring TCRs were grouped using DBSCAN, and TCRdist sequence similarity was added for clustering within HLA-allele-positive subsets. For co-occurrence clustering, repertoires with fewer than 30,000 or more than 120,000 public chains were excluded, along with five repertoires with anomalous nucleotide sharing. TCRdb took this table from immuneACCESS and kept in-frame rearrangements with V and J called. Such tables lack part of the clones; where checked against another copy, unresolved V genes explain under half of the gap, and the rest is unexplained. For V, J and clone size, that table is used; D and trimming come from the DNA. Counted in this sample were about 160,000 clones; 87% of them appeared once. The ten biggest clones cover around 0.85% of the sample.

Sequenced: PBMCs. This TCR derives from a woman aged 25 to 45 in good health and CMV-seronegative. The chain joins TRBV18 to TRBJ2-7, and 7 junction bases match TRBD1. At the DNA level, the sequence is TGTGCCAGCTCAACCCGACAGGGCTCTAATGTCGAGCAGTACTTC. Protein translation: CASSTRQGSNVEQYF.